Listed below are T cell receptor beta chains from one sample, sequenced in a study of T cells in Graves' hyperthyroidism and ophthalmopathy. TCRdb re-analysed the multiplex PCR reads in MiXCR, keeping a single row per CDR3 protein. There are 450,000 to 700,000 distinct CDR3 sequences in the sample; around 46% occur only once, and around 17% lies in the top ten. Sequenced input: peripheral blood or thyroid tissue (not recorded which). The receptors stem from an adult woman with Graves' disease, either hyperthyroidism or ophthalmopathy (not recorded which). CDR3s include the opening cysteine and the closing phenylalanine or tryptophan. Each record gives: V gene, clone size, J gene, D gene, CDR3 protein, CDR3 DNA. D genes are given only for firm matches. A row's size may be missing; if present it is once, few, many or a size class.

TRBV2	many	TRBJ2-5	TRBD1	CASSPGTGGAETQYF	TGTGCCAGCAGCCCCGGGACAGGGGGCGCGGAGACCCAGTACTTC
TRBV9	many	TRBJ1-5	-	CASSVAMGDQPQHF	TGTGCCAGCAGCGTAGCTATGGGGGATCAGCCCCAGCATTTT
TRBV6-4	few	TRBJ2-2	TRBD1	CASSDPRTGGTGELFF	TGTGCCAGCAGTGACCCCAGGACAGGGGGCACCGGGGAGCTGTTTTTT
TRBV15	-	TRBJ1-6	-	CATLGQTEGGSPLHF	TGTGCTACCCTTGGACAGACAGAAGGGGGTTCACCCCTCCACTTT
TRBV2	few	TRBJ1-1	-	CASSEAGDTEAFF	TGTGCCAGCAGTGAAGCGGGGGACACTGAAGCTTTCTTT
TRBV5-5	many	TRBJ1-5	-	CASSLGGANQPQHF	TGTGCCAGCAGCTTGGGGGGGGCCAATCAGCCCCAGCATTTT
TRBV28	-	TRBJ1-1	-	CASRRGTLYTEAFF	TGTGCCAGCAGGCGTGGGACCTTATACACTGAAGCTTTCTTT
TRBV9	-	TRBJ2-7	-	CASSATGDSYEQYF	TGTGCCAGCAGCGCCACGGGCGACTCCTACGAGCAGTACTTC
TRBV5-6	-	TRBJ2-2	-	CAGSLVGKKRTGELFF	TGTGCCGGCAGCTTGGTGGGCAAAAAGAGGACCGGGGAGCTGTTTTTT
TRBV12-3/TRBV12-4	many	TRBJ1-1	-	CASTRRGDTEAFF	TGTGCCAGCACCCGACGAGGGGACACTGAAGCTTTCTTT
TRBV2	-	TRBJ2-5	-	CASSDRGGQETQYF	TGTGCCAGCAGTGACAGGGGAGGCCAAGAGACCCAGTACTTC
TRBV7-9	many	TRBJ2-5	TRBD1	CASSLPLGQAQETQYF	TGTGCCAGCAGCTTACCGCTCGGACAGGCCCAAGAGACCCAGTACTTC
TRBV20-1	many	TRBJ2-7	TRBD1	CSAKLARTGSSYEQYF	TGCAGTGCTAAACTAGCTCGGACAGGGAGCTCCTACGAGCAGTACTTC
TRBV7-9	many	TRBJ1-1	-	CASSPYPDAANTEAFF	TGTGCCAGCAGCCCTTACCCCGATGCAGCGAACACTGAAGCTTTCTTT
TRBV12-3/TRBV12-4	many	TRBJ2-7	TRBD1	CASSSTQGPTYEQYF	TGTGCCAGCAGTTCCACACAGGGGCCAACCTACGAGCAGTACTTC
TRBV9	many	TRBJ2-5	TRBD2	CASSLSGSRETQYF	TGTGCCAGCAGCTTAAGCGGGAGTCGAGAGACCCAGTACTTC
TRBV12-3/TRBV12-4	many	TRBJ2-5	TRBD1	CASSSPGTGYAETQYF	TGTGCCAGCAGTTCCCCCGGGACAGGGTATGCGGAGACCCAGTACTTC
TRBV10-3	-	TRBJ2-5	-	CAITPSNQETQYF	TGTGCCATCACCCCTAGTAACCAAGAGACCCAGTACTTC
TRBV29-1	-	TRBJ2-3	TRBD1	CSVEKDRSFTDTQYF	TGCAGCGTTGAAAAGGACAGGTCCTTCACAGATACGCAGTATTTT
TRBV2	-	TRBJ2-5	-	CASSAQALQETQYF	TGTGCCAGCAGCGCTCAGGCCCTACAAGAGACCCAGTACTTC
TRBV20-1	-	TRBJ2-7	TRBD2	CSARGTSGSYEQYF	TGCAGTGCTAGGGGGACTAGCGGCTCCTACGAGCAGTACTTC
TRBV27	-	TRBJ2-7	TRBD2	CASSLGTSGRTFEQYF	TGTGCCAGCAGTTTGGGGACTAGCGGGAGAACTTTCGAGCAGTACTTC
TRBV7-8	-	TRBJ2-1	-	CASSLTRGYNEQFF	TGTGCCAGCAGCTTGACACGTGGATACAATGAGCAGTTCTTC
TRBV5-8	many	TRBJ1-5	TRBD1	CASSLGTGGVNQPQHF	TGTGCCAGCAGCTTGGGGACAGGGGGCGTGAATCAGCCCCAGCATTTT
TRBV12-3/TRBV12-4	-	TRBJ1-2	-	CASSLVAGYGYTF	TGTGCCAGCAGTTTAGTGGCGGGATATGGCTACACCTTC
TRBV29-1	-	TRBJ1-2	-	CSGLARNTGGSSNYGYTF	TGCAGCGGCCTAGCGCGCAACACCGGGGGCTCCTCTAACTATGGCTACACCTTC